Listed here are 15 T cell receptor beta chains from one sample, sequenced in a study of PD-L1 blockade in urothelial cancer. The assay was immunoSEQ multiplex PCR, and TCRdb's table has in-frame clones only and misses some. The top ten hold over 3% of the sample, which has 40,000 to 50,000 clones, around four fifths seen once. Time point specified: pretreatment peripheral blood. The source material was PBMCs, sampled around atezolizumab (anti-PD-L1) treatment. The receptors were gathered from a man aged 65 to 79 with urothelial cancer.

This clone appeared a single time. The chain uses TRBV18 and TRBJ2-3; 8 positions agree with TRBD1. Trimming at V came to 1 base and at J to 4 bases, leaving 4 bases not matched to a gene. Germline V gene data show CDR1 as KGHSH and CDR2 as LQKENI. The CDR3 contains 15 residues. CDR3 nucleotides: TGTGCCAGCTCACCACGTTCAGGGGGCGCAGATACGCAGTATTTT. Amino acids: CASSPRSGGADTQYF.

The chain has TRBV2 and TRBJ1-1; D might be TRBD1 (6 bases). V lost 4 bases and J lost 1, with 10 bases in between. The CDR3 is 14 residues long. CDR1 SNHLY and CDR2 FYNNEI come from the germline V gene. The CDR3 is CASSGQGRNTEAFF. In DNA form, the CDR3 reads TGTGCCAGCAGTGGCCAGGGGAGGAACACTGAAGCTTTCTTT.

The chain combines TRBV7-8 with TRBJ1-3, with a possible D match to TRBD1 (5 bases). From germline, CDR1 is SGHVS and CDR2 FQNEAQ. There are 13 residues in the CDR3. Deletions cut 6 bases from V and 4 bases from J, with 10 bases between. Written as DNA, the CDR3 is TGTGCCAGCAGGCAGGGTGACGGAAACACCATATATTTT. The encoded protein is CASRQGDGNTIYF. Full variable domain (remainder filled in from reference TRBV7-8 and TRBJ1-3): GAGVSQSPRYKVAKRGQDVALRCDPISGHVSLFWYQQALGQGPEFLTYFQNEAQLDKSGLPSDRFFAERPEGSVSTLKIQRTQQEDSAVYLCASRQGDGNTIYFGEGSWLTVV.

This clone is a singleton in its sample. The rearrangement links TRBV19 to TRBJ2-7; perhaps TRBD2 as D (6 bases). Germline CDR1 reads LNHDA; CDR2 reads SQIVND (reference sequence). There are 17 residues in the CDR3. V dropped 4 bases and J dropped 0 bases, with 19 bases sitting between them. The CDR3 region has the DNA TGTGCCAGTAGTAATGGGGGAAGGCGGGATAACTCCTACGAGCAGTACTTC. As protein: CASSNGGRRDNSYEQYF.

This chain connects TRBV11-2 to TRBJ2-3, with 8 bases identical to TRBD2. Germline CDR1 is SGHAT and CDR2 is FQNNGV. Trimming removed 5 bases from V and 6 bases from J; junction bases left unmatched: 10. The CDR3 runs 15 residues. CDR3 loop: CASSPAGARADTQYF. CDR3 nucleotide sequence: TGTGCCAGCAGCCCAGCGGGGGCCCGAGCGGATACGCAGTATTTT.

A single count supports this clone. This rearrangement joins TRBV19 to TRBJ2-7; 8 bases are shared with TRBD1. The V gene end was trimmed by 4 bases and the J gene end by 6 bases; junction bases not matched to a gene: 17. The CDR3 is 17 residues long. The germline V gene encodes CDR1 LNHDA and CDR2 SQIVND (reference sequence). The CDR3 nucleotides read TGTGCCAGTAGTACGTTCGGTCCAGGGGGCTTCCTCGGCGAGCAGTACTTC. It specifies CASSTFGPGGFLGEQYF.

The genes are TRBV5-1 and TRBJ1-4; 9 bases map to TRBD1. After removal of 4 bases from V and 0 bases from J, the junction contained 7 bases not matched to a gene. The CDR3 spans 17 residues. Germline V lookup: CDR1 SGHRS, CDR2 YFSETQ. CDR3 nucleotide sequence: TGCGCCAGCAGCGCCGGGACAGGGTATGCAACTAATGAAAAACTGTTTTTT. The encoded protein is CASSAGTGYATNEKLFF.

The V gene is TRBV9, the J gene TRBJ1-1; 9 bases are a match to TRBD1. This CDR3 is built from 14 residues. Germline loops: CDR1 SGDLS, CDR2 YYNGEE. V dropped 3 bases and J dropped 4; count of bases not matched to a gene: 4. The CDR3 sequence: CASSATGGRTEAFF. The CDR3 DNA follows: TGTGCCAGCAGCGCTACAGGGGGCCGCACTGAAGCTTTCTTT.

The rearrangement uses TRBV5-4 and TRBJ2-1; 8 nucleotides agree with TRBD2. Germline V CDR1 and CDR2: SGHNT, YYREEE (reference sequence). J lost 6 bases, V lost 4 bases, and 3 bases had no gene match. The CDR3 loop spans 13 amino acids. CDR3 amino acids: CASSPAGVNEQFF. Written as DNA, the CDR3 is TGTGCCAGCAGCCCAGCGGGGGTCAATGAGCAGTTCTTC.

This clone showed up just once. The J gene is TRBJ2-1, the V gene TRBV28, with 9 bases that match TRBD2. CDR1 is MDHEN, CDR2 SYDVKM, per germline. J was trimmed by 7 bases and V by 6 bases; bases with no gene match: 10. The CDR3 totals 15 residues. The CDR3 bases are TGTGCCAGCAGATCTAGCGGGGCTTCTTGGAATGAGCAGTTCTTC. Amino acid sequence: CASRSSGASWNEQFF.

A few counts support this clone. The chain carries TRBV7-2 and TRBJ2-1; 8 nucleotides align to TRBD1. This CDR3 spans 14 amino acids. Germline loops: CDR1 SGHTA, CDR2 FQGNSA. V shed 2 bases, J shed 7 bases, and the junction held 4 bases outside the gene matches. CDR3 sequence: CASSLRTGLNEQFF. CDR3 sequence (DNA): TGTGCCAGCAGCTTAAGGACAGGGTTGAATGAGCAGTTCTTC.

This sequence joins TRBV7-9 and TRBJ2-2; the D is unclear. Germline V CDR1 and CDR2: SEHNR, FQNEAQ (reference sequence). CDR3 length: 14 residues. Trimming took off 1 base at V and 1 base at J, with 4 bases between the two ends. CDR3 nucleotide sequence: TGTGCCAGCAGCTTAGGAGGGAACACCGGGGAGCTGTTTTTT. This gives the protein CASSLGGNTGELFF.

The table lists this clone with a few counts. The chain couples TRBV19 to TRBJ1-6; maybe TRBD1 (6 bases). Germline V gene data show CDR1 as LNHDA and CDR2 as SQIVND (reference sequence). The CDR3 covers 15 residues. Trimming took off 1 base at V and 7 bases at J, with 11 bases between the two ends. As DNA, the CDR3 is TGTGCCAGTAGTATAGGAACGGGGGGCAATTCACCCCTCCACTTT. Translating gives CASSIGTGGNSPLHF.

This chain joins TRBV19 and TRBJ1-2, with 7 bases matching TRBD1. The CDR3 has 14 residues. With V trimmed by 6 bases and J by 7 bases, 11 bases remained unmatched. Germline values: CDR1 LNHDA, CDR2 SQIVND (reference sequence). The CDR3 DNA follows: TGTGCCAGTAGGGACTTGGACAGGCCAAGTGGCTACACCTTC. It codes for CASRDLDRPSGYTF.

The rearrangement uses TRBV29-1 and TRBJ2-5; possible D gene TRBD2, 5 bases. The CDR3 has 12 amino acids. Germline V lookup: CDR1 SQVTM, CDR2 ANQGSEA. Trimming pared 4 bases from V and 2 bases from J, leaving 8 bases between. The CDR3 loop is CSVGELQETQYF. For the CDR3, the DNA is TGCAGCGTTGGGGAGCTACAAGAGACCCAGTACTTC.